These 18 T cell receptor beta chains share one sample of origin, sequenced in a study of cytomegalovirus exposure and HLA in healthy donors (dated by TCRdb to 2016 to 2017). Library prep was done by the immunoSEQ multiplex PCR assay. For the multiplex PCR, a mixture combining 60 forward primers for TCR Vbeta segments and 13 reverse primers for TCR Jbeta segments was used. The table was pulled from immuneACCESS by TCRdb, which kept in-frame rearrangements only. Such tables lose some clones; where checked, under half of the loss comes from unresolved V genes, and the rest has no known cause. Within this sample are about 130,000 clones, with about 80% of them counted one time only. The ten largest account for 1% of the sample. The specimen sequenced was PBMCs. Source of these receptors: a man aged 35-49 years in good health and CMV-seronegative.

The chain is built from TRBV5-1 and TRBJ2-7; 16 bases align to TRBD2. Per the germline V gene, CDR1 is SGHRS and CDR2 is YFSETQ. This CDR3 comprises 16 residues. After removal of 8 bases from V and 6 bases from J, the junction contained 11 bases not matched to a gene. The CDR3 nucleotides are TGCGCCAGAACCGGGACTAGCGGGAGGGCCGATTGCGAGCAGTACTTC. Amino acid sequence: CARTGTSGRADCEQYF.

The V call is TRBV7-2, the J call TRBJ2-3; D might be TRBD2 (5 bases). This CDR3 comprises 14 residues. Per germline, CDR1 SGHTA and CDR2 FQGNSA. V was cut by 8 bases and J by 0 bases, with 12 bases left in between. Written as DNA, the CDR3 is TGTGCCAGCGGGAGAGGCGGGAGCACAGATACGCAGTATTTT. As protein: CASGRGGSTDTQYF.

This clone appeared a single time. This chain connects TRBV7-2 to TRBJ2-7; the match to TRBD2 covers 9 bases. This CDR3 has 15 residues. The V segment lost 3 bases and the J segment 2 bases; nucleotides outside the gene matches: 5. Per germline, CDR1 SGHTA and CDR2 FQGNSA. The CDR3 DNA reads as TGTGCCAGCAGCTTGCTAGCGGGGACCCCCTACGAGCAGTACTTC. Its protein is CASSLLAGTPYEQYF.

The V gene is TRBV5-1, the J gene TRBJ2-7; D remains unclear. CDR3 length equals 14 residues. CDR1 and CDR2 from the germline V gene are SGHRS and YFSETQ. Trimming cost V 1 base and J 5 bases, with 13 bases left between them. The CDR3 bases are TGCGCCAGCAGCTTGCGCGCTCCCACGGACGAGCAGTACTTC. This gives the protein CASSLRAPTDEQYF. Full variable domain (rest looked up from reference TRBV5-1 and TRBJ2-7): KAGVTQTPRYLIKTRGQQVTLSCSPISGHRSVSWYQQTPGQGLQFLFEYFSETQRNKGNFPGRFSGRQFSNSRSEMNVSTLELGDSALYLCASSLRAPTDEQYFGPGTRLTVT.

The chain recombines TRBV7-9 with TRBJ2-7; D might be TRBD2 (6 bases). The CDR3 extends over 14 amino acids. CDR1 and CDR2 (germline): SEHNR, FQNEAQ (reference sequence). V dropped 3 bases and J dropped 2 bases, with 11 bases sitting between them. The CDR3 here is CASSFGGTTYEQYF. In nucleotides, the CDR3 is TGTGCCAGCAGCTTCGGGGGAACGACCTACGAGCAGTACTTC.

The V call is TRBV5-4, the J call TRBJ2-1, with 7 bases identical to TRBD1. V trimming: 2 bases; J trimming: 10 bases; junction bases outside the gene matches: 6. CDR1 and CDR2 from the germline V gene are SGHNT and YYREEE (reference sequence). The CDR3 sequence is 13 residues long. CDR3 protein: CASSLKGANEQFF. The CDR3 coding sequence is TGTGCCAGCAGCTTAAAGGGGGCGAACGAGCAGTTCTTC.

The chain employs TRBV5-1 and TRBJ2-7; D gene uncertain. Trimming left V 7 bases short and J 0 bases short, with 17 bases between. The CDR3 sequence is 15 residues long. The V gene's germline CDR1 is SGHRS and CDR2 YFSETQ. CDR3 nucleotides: TGCGCCAGCTCGGCACCTAACACGGGCTCCTACGAGCAGTACTTC. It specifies CASSAPNTGSYEQYF.

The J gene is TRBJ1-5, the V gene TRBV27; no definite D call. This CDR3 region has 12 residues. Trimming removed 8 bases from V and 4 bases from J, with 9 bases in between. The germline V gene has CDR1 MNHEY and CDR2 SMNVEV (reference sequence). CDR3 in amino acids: CASYTGNQPQHF. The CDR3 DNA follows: TGTGCCAGCTACACGGGGAATCAGCCCCAGCATTTT.

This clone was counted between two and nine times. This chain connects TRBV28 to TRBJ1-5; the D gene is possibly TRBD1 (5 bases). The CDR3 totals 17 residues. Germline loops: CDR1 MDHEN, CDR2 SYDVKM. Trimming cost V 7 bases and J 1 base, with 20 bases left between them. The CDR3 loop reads CASTVGGYPLSNQPQHF. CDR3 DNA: TGTGCCAGCACCGTGGGGGGGTACCCGTTAAGCAATCAGCCCCAGCATTTT.

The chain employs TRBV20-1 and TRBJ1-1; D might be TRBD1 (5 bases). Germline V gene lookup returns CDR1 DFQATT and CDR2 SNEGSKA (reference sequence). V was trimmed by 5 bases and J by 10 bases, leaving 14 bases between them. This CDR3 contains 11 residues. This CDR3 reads CSAPLGRGAFF. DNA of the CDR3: TGCAGTGCTCCGCTTGGGAGGGGAGCTTTCTTT.

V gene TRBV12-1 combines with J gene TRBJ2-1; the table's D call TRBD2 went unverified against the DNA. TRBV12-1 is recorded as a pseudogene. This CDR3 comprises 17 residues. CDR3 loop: CASSAPGAGGHYNEQFF. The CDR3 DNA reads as TGTGCCAGCAGCGCCCCCGGGGCGGGAGGGCACTACAATGAGCAGTTCTTC.

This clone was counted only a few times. CDR3 sequence: CASRLGLAGDRNEQFF. CDR3 bases: TGTGCCAGCAGACTCGGACTAGCGGGAGACCGCAATGAGCAGTTCTTC. The J gene is TRBJ2-1, the V gene TRBV5-4; the match to TRBD2 covers 13 bases. CDR1 SGHNT and CDR2 YYREEE come from the germline V gene (reference sequence). V lost 5 bases to trimming and J lost 6 bases; unmatched junction nucleotides: 8. The length of the CDR3 is 16 residues.

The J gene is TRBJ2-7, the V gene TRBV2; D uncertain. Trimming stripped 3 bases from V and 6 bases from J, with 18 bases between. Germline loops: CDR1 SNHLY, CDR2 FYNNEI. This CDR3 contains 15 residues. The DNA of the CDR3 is TGTGCCAGCAGTGAGATGGTAGCACTCTTACGCGAGCAGTACTTC. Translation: CASSEMVALLREQYF. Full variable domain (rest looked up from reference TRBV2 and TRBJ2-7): EPEVTQTPSHQVTQMGQEVILRCVPISNHLYFYWYRQILGQKVEFLVSFYNNEISEKSEIFDDQFSVERPDGSNFTLKIRSTKLEDSAMYFCASSEMVALLREQYFGPGTRLTVT.

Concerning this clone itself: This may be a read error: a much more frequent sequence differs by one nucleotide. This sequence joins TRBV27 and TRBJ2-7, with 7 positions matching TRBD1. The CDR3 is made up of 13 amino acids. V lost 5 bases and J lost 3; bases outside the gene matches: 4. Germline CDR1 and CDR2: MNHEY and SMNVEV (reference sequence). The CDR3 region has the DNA TGTGCCAGCAGTCGGGGACAGAACTACGAGCAGTACGTC. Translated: CASSRGQNYEQYV.

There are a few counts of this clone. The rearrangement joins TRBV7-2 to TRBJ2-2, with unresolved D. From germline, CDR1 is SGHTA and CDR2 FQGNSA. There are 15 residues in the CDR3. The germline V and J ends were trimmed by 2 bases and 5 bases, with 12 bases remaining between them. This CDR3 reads CASSLFGPGTGELFF. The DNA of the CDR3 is TGTGCCAGCAGCTTATTCGGCCCGGGTACCGGGGAGCTGTTTTTT.

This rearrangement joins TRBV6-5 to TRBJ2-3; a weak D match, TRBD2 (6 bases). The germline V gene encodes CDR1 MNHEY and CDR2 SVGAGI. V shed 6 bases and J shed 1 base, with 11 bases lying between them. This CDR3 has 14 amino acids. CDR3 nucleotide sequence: TGTGCCAGCAGGAAACTAGCCGGCACAGATACGCAGTATTTT. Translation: CASRKLAGTDTQYF.

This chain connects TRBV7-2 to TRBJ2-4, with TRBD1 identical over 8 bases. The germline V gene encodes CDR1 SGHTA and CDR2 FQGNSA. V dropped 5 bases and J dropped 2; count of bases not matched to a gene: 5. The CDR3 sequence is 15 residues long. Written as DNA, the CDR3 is TGTGCCAGCAGCAAAACAGGGGGTACCAAAAACATTCAGTACTTC. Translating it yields CASSKTGGTKNIQYF.

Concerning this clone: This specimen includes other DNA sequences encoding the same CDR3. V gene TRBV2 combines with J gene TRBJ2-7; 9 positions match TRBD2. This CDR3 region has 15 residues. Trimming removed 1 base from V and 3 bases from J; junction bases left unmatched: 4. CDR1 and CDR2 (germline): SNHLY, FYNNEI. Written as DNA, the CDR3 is TGTGCCAGCAGTGAAGGGCTAGCGGGATTCTACGAGCAGTACTTC. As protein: CASSEGLAGFYEQYF.